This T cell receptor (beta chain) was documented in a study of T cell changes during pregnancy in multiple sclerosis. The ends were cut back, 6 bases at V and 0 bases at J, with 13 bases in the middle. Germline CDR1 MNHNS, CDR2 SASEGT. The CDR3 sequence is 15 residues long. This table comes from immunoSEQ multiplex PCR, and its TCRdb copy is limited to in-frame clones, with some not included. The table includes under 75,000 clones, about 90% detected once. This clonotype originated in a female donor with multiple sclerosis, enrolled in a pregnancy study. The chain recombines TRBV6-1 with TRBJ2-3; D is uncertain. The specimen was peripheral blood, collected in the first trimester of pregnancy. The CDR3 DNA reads TGTGCCAGCAGCGACTCTCCGGGTAGCACAGATACGCAGTATTTT. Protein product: CASSDSPGSTDTQYF.